One and the same sample provided the 24 T cell receptor beta chains below, sequenced in a study of regulatory T cells in long-lasting Graves disease. Libraries of TCR beta came from iRepertoire HTBI primers plus Arm-PCR of CDR3 regions. TCRdb called the multiplex PCR reads again in MiXCR, with one record for every CDR3 protein. The sample lists roughly 610,000 distinct CDR3 sequences, approximately 15% seen once, with around 18% in the top ten. Time point reported: newly diagnosed GD, antithyroid drugs for less than 3 months. RNA isolated from PBMCs was used to make the TCR library. These data also featured in a second study, about T cells in Graves' hyperthyroidism and ophthalmopathy.

The sequenced sample was peripheral blood mononuclear cells (PBMCs), obtained at new diagnosis, from a patient treated with antithyroid drugs. The receptor set was obtained from a woman aged 30 to 39 with Graves disease.

This clonotype was detected ten times or more. The chain links TRBV2 to TRBJ1-2, with D possibly matching TRBD1 (5 bases). The CDR3 length is 14 residues. Looked up from germline, CDR1 is SNHLY and CDR2 is FYNNEI. V lost 6 bases and J 5 bases, leaving 16 bases between the germline ends. As DNA, the CDR3 is TGTGCCAGCAGGGCATGGGACGTAGATTATGGCTACACCTTC. Its translation: CASRAWDVDYGYTF.

The rearrangement uses TRBV5-1 and TRBJ2-1; TRBD2 is a possible D gene (6 bases). The CDR3 is 17 amino acids. Trimming took 0 bases from V and 3 from J, leaving 16 bases between them. Germline CDR1 is SGHRS and CDR2 is YFSETQ. CDR3: CASSLGPPAGLYNEQFF. The CDR3 bases are TGCGCCAGCAGCTTGGGCCCCCCGGCGGGGCTCTACAATGAGCAGTTCTTC.

The chain joins TRBV6-5 to TRBJ1-1, with 7 bases identical to TRBD1. The V gene end was trimmed by 0 bases and the J gene end by 4 bases; junction bases not matched to a gene: 8. The CDR3 sequence is 16 residues long. Looked up from germline, CDR1 is MNHEY and CDR2 is SVGAGI. The chain's CDR3 is CASSYSTQGGITEAFF. CDR3 coding DNA: TGTGCCAGCAGTTACTCGACTCAGGGGGGGATCACTGAAGCTTTCTTT.

There are many counts of this clonotype. This rearrangement joins TRBV5-1 to TRBJ1-5; D ambiguous. Germline V gene lookup returns CDR1 SGHRS and CDR2 YFSETQ. Trimming took 0 bases from V and 1 from J, leaving 8 bases between them. The CDR3 is made up of 15 amino acids. CDR3 in DNA: TGCGCCAGCAGCTTGGCGGGGATGAGCAATCAGCCCCAGCATTTT. Its protein product is CASSLAGMSNQPQHF.

This clonotype was seen more than once but under ten times. The chain uses TRBV28 and TRBJ1-5; D gene ambiguous. V was cut by 6 bases and J by 1 base, with 13 bases left in between. Germline V lookup: CDR1 MDHEN, CDR2 SYDVKM. CDR3 length: 15 residues. CDR3 in DNA: TGTGCCAGCAGATACGACGGAGTCAGCAATCAGCCCCAGCATTTT. This codes for CASRYDGVSNQPQHF.

This clonotype has a count of ten or more. The chain uses TRBV30 and TRBJ1-5; D not certain. Germline CDR1 reads GTSNPN; CDR2 reads SVGIG (reference sequence). The CDR3 covers 14 residues. V was shortened by 0 bases and J by 2 bases, with 8 bases between the two germline ends. DNA of the CDR3: TGTGCCTGGAGTGTACTAGATGGCAATCAGCCCCAGCATTTT. Encoded protein: CAWSVLDGNQPQHF.

Notes on this clonotype: The CDR3 end shows no conserved phenylalanine or tryptophan, and so a read error is likely. This chain joins TRBV7-6 and TRBJ2-7; D might be TRBD2 (5 bases). Trimming pared 1 base from V and 6 bases from J, leaving 13 bases between. The CDR3 extends over 14 amino acids. Germline CDR1 and CDR2: SGHVS and FNYEAQ. CDR3 loop: CASSLGGFSGEQYL. The CDR3 DNA sequence: TGTGCCAGCAGCTTAGGAGGGTTTTCGGGCGAGCAGTACCTC.

This clonotype was seen repeatedly, ten times or more. This chain uses TRBV28 with TRBJ1-5; D ambiguous. The V and J ends lost 5 bases and 5 bases respectively, with 7 bases between them. CDR3 length: 12 amino acids. Germline values: CDR1 MDHEN, CDR2 SYDVKM. The CDR3 DNA reads as TGTGCCAGCAGTCTCCTCTATCAGCCCCAGCATTTT. This sequence encodes CASSLLYQPQHF. The complete variable domain, with remaining parts taken from reference TRBV28 and TRBJ1-5, reads DVKVTQSSRYLVKRTGEKVFLECVQDMDHENMFWYRQDPGLGLRLIYFSYDVKMKEKGDIPEGYSVSREKKERFSLILESASTNQTSMYLCASSLLYQPQHFGDGTRLSIL.

V and J are TRBV6-5 and TRBJ2-1; a possible D gene is TRBD1 (6 bases). This CDR3 is built from 14 residues. Per the germline V gene, CDR1 is MNHEY and CDR2 is SVGAGI. With 0 bases removed from V and 9 bases from J, the gap between germline ends came to 12 bases. The CDR3 DNA sequence: TGTGCCAGCAGTTACTCGCAGGTAGGGGGTGAGCAGTTCTTC. The encoded protein is CASSYSQVGGEQFF.

This clonotype was recorded many times. V usage is TRBV6-1 and J usage is TRBJ2-1, with D hard to call. CDR1 is MNHNS and CDR2 is SASEGT in the germline V gene. The CDR3 has 14 amino acids. V lost 6 bases and J lost 6, with 15 bases in between. This chain's CDR3 is CASSLPLIFNEQFF. The DNA of the CDR3 is TGTGCCAGCAGCCTACCCCTTATCTTCAATGAGCAGTTCTTC.

Worth noting for this clonotype: A read error may account for a junction end that differs from germline. This chain connects TRBV28 to TRBJ1-1; tentatively, D is TRBD1 (6 bases). The CDR3 is made up of 16 amino acids. The V gene's germline CDR1 is MDHEN and CDR2 SYDVKM. CDR3 in DNA: TGTGCCAGCAGTCCGCAGGAAGGCAGGAGGGACACTGAAGCTTCCTTT. Its translation is CASSPQEGRRDTEASF. The whole variable domain, remainder taken from reference TRBV28 and TRBJ1-1, is DVKVTQSSRYLVKRTGEKVFLECVQDMDHENMFWYRQDPGLGLRLIYFSYDVKMKEKGDIPEGYSVSREKKERFSLILESASTNQTSMYLCASSPQEGRRDTEASFGQGTRLTVV.

The V call is TRBV20-1, the J call TRBJ2-1, with 9 nucleotides matching TRBD1. V shed 5 bases and J 5 bases; nucleotides not matched to a gene: 13. The CDR3 loop spans 16 amino acids. Germline V lookup: CDR1 DFQATT, CDR2 SNEGSKA (reference sequence). The CDR3 coding sequence is TGCAGTGCTTTCCACACCGGACAGGGGATTGACAATGAGCAGTTCTTC. Translated, it gives CSAFHTGQGIDNEQFF.

This clonotype was detected many times. The chain couples TRBV6-1 to TRBJ1-1, with D possibly matching TRBD1 (5 bases). Trimming left V 1 base short and J 0 bases short, with 9 bases between. Germline V CDR1 and CDR2: MNHNS, SASEGT. The CDR3 is 15 amino acids. CDR3 residues: CASSEGGALNTEAFF. Here the CDR3 DNA reads TGTGCCAGCAGTGAAGGTGGGGCCTTGAACACTGAAGCTTTCTTT.

This clonotype has only a few counts. The rearrangement links TRBV10-3 to TRBJ1-1; D remains ambiguous. Trimming took off 8 bases at V and 0 bases at J, with 22 bases between the two ends. CDR1 and CDR2 (germline): ENHRY, SYGVKD. This CDR3 spans 17 amino acids. The CDR3 loop reads CAIQRSLGRGMNTEAFF. The CDR3, as DNA: TGTGCCATCCAGAGATCGTTGGGAAGAGGAATGAACACTGAAGCTTTCTTT.

The chain joins TRBV12-3 or TRBV12-4 to TRBJ2-1, with 7 bases identical to TRBD2. Unmatched junction bases numbered 8, after V lost 3 bases and J lost 9 bases. This CDR3 region has 14 residues. The CDR3 coding sequence is TGTGCCAGCAGTTTTGTCGCGGGAGTAGCTGAGCAGTTCTTC. Residues: CASSFVAGVAEQFF.

At least ten counts were recorded for this clonotype. The chain has TRBV5-8 and TRBJ1-1; no reliable D call. The germline CDR1 and CDR2 sequences are SGHTS and YDEGEE. V lost 0 bases, J lost 3 bases, and 15 bases lay in between. This CDR3 comprises 16 residues. The DNA for the CDR3 is TGTGCCAGCAGCTTGGGCCCCACCTACCACCACACTGAAGCTTTCTTT. It translates to CASSLGPTYHHTEAFF.

This clonotype was recorded at least ten times. V gene TRBV28 combines with J gene TRBJ1-2, with 7 bases lining up with TRBD1. V trimming: 6 bases; J trimming: 8 bases; junction bases outside the gene matches: 18. The CDR3 spans 16 residues. The V gene's germline CDR1 is MDHEN and CDR2 SYDVKM. This CDR3 is CASRNPGTARLEGYTF. The CDR3 coding sequence is TGTGCCAGCAGGAACCCGGGGACAGCCAGATTAGAAGGCTACACCTTC.

Many counts were recorded for this clonotype. This chain links TRBV28 with TRBJ2-1; D is unclear. The CDR3 runs 14 residues. Germline V lookup: CDR1 MDHEN, CDR2 SYDVKM. The V end was cut by 2 bases, the J end by 5 bases, with 10 bases between. Here the CDR3 reads CASSLTARNNEQFF. The CDR3 DNA reads as TGTGCCAGCAGTTTAACGGCTAGAAACAATGAGCAGTTCTTC.

The chain is built from TRBV18 and TRBJ1-4; 7 nucleotides agree with TRBD1. Germline V gives CDR1 KGHSH, CDR2 LQKENI. Losses at the gene ends were 2 bases for V and 13 bases for J; bases not matched to a gene: 7. This CDR3 has 13 residues. CDR3 protein: CASSPVDRARLFF. The CDR3 DNA is TGTGCCAGCTCACCAGTCGACAGGGCGAGACTGTTTTTT.

There are many counts of this clonotype. The J gene is TRBJ1-1, the V gene TRBV27; D gene uncertain. The germline gives CDR1 MNHEY, CDR2 SMNVEV (reference sequence). V dropped 3 bases and J dropped 3 bases, with 8 bases sitting between them. The CDR3 has 13 amino acids. CDR3 nucleotides: TGTGCCAGCAGTTTGCGGGGATACACTGAAGCTTTCTTT. This codes for CASSLRGYTEAFF.

This clonotype was counted a few times. This may stem from a read error, because a much larger clone lies one nucleotide away. The rearrangement joins TRBV7-2 to TRBJ2-7; the match to TRBD1 covers 9 bases. This CDR3 region has 14 residues. Germline CDR1 SGHTA, CDR2 FQGNSA. The CDR3 DNA follows: TGTGCCAACAGCCGCGGGACAGGGTCCTACGAGCAGTACTTC. Its translation is CANSRGTGSYEQYF.

This clonotype was counted only a few times. The chain combines TRBV20-1 with TRBJ2-7, with D possibly matching TRBD1 (6 bases). Germline CDR1 reads DFQATT; CDR2 reads SNEGSKA (reference sequence). This CDR3 region has 14 residues. V lost 2 bases and J lost 4, with 15 bases in between. Written as DNA, the CDR3 is TGCAGTGCTAGACAGGAACAGGGTTATTACGAGCAGTACTTC. Protein product: CSARQEQGYYEQYF.

This chain uses TRBV7-8 with TRBJ2-2; no firm D call. The ends were cut back, 6 bases at V and 7 bases at J, with 12 bases in the middle. Germline CDR1 is SGHVS and CDR2 is FQNEAQ. The CDR3 runs to 13 residues. The CDR3 nucleotides read TGTGCCAGCAGGATGAGAGAAATCGGGGAGCTGTTTTTT. Encoded protein: CASRMREIGELFF. The full variable domain, with the rest looked up from reference TRBV7-8 and TRBJ2-2, is GAGVSQSPRYKVAKRGQDVALRCDPISGHVSLFWYQQALGQGPEFLTYFQNEAQLDKSGLPSDRFFAERPEGSVSTLKIQRTQQEDSAVYLCASRMREIGELFFGEGSRLTVL.

This clonotype was counted ten times or more. The chain recombines TRBV5-1 with TRBJ2-3; the D gene is possibly TRBD2 (7 bases). V was cut by 4 bases and J by 2 bases, with 14 bases left in between. Germline V lookup: CDR1 SGHRS, CDR2 YFSETQ. The CDR3 totals 15 residues. CDR3 in amino acids: CASSTRGGVTDTQYF. The CDR3 nucleotides read TGCGCCAGCAGCACCCGAGGGGGGGTCACAGATACGCAGTATTTT.